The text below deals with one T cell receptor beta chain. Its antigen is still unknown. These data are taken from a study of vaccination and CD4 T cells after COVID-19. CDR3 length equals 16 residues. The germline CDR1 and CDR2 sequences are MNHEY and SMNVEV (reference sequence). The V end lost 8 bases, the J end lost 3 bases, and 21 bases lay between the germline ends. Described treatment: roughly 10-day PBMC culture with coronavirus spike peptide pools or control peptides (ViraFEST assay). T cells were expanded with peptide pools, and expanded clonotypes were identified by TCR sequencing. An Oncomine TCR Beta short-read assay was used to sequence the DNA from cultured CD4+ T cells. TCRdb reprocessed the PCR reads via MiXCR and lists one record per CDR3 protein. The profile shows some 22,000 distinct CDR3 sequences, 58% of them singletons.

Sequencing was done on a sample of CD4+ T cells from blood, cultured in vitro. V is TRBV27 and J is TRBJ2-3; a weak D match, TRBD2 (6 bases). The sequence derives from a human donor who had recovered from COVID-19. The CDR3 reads CASSYLQPEGTDTQYF. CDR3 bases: TGTGCCAGCTCCTACCTTCAGCCGGAGGGAACAGATACGCAGTATTTT.